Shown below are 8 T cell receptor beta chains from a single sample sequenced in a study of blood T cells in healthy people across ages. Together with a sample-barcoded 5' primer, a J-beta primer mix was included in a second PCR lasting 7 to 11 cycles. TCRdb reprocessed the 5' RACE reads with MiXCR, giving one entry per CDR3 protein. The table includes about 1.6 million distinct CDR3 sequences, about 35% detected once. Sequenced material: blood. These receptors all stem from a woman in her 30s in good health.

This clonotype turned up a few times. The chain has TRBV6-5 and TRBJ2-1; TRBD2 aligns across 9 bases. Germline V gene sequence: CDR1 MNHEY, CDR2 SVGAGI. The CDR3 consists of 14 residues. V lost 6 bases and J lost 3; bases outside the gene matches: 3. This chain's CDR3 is CASRTSGGYNEQFF. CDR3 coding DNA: TGTGCCAGCAGGACTAGCGGAGGCTACAATGAGCAGTTCTTC.

The CDR3: CASSTDRGRMGYTF. For the CDR3, the DNA is TGTGCCAGCAGCACGGACAGGGGCCGCATGGGCTACACCTTC. The chain employs TRBV5-6 and TRBJ1-2; 9 positions agree with TRBD1. Germline CDR1 is SGHDT and CDR2 is YYEEEE. This CDR3 has 14 residues. V trimming: 4 bases; J trimming: 8 bases; junction bases outside the gene matches: 9.

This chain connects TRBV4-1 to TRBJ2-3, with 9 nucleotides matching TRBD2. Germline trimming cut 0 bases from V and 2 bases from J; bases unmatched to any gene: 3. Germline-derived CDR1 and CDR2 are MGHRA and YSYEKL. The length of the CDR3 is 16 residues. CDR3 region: CASSQERTSVTDTQYF. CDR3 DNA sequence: TGCGCCAGCAGCCAAGAAAGGACTAGCGTCACAGATACGCAGTATTTT.

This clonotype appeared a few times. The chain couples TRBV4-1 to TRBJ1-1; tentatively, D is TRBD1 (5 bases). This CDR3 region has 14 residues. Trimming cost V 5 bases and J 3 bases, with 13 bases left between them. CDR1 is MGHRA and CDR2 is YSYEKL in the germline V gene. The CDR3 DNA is TGCGCCAGCAGCAATCAGATGGGGGACACTGAAGCTTTCTTT. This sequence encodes CASSNQMGDTEAFF.

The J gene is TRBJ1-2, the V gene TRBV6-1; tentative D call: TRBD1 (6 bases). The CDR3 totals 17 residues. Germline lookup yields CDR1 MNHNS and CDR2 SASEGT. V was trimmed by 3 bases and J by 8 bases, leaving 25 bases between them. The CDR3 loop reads CASSETNERGRRKGYTF. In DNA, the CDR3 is TGTGCCAGCAGTGAGACGAACGAACGGGGGCGACGAAAGGGCTACACCTTC.

CDR3 protein: CASSPRVLGGRTF. The CDR3 DNA sequence: TGCGCCAGCAGTCCTCGGGTCCTTGGAGGCCGGACTTTC. The chain is built from TRBV10-1 and TRBJ2-6; possible D gene TRBD2, 5 bases. The CDR3 is made up of 13 amino acids. Germline V gene sequence: CDR1 WNHNN, CDR2 SYGVQD (reference sequence). The ends were cut back, 5 bases at V and 18 bases at J, with 20 bases in the middle.

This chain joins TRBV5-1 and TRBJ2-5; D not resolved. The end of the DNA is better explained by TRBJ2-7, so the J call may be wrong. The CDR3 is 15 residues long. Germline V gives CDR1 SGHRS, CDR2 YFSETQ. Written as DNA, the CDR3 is TGCGCCAGCAGCTTGAACAGCGATAAAACCCGCGAGCAGTACTTC. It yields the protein CASSLNSDKTREQYF.

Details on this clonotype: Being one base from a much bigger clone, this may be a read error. Written as DNA, the CDR3 is TGTACCAGCAGGGGGGACTCCCACTACGAGCAGTACTTC. It is translated as CTSRGDSHYEQYF. The chain combines TRBV6-1 with TRBJ2-4; D perhaps matches TRBD1 (7 bases). Near its end, the DNA agrees better with TRBJ2-7, so the J call may be wrong. CDR1 MNHNS and CDR2 SASEGT come from the germline V gene. CDR3 length: 13 amino acids.